These T cell receptor beta chains were read from a single sample in a study of blood T cell repertoires in COVID-19. Assay: immunoSEQ multiplex PCR; the TCRdb copy retains only in-frame clones and omits some. This sample carries some 150,000 clones, over 65% of them seen once, and the ten largest clones take roughly 2.3%. The sequenced sample was peripheral blood. These receptors were taken from a man in his 70s with acute or convalescent COVID-19. Both conserved end residues are part of each CDR3. A D gene is named only where the DNA matches it firmly. Not every row has a clone size; where given, it reads once, few, many or a size class.

j_call	clone_size	v_call	d_call	cdr3_aa	cdr3_nt
TRBJ2-7	few	TRBV10-1	-	CASSGGGEWDEQYF	TGCGCCAGCAGTGGAGGTGGGGAGTGGGACGAGCAGTACTTC
TRBJ1-1	once	TRBV7-8	-	CASSLAGAGTEAFF	TGTGCCAGCAGCTTGGCAGGCGCGGGCACTGAAGCTTTCTTT
TRBJ2-7	-	TRBV5-1	-	CASSFEDKFSEQYF	TGCGCCAGCAGCTTCGAGGACAAATTTTCTGAGCAGTACTTC
TRBJ2-5	-	TRBV6-5	TRBD1	CASRTPGQGVETQYF	TGTGCCAGCAGGACGCCGGGACAGGGTGTCGAGACCCAGTACTTC
TRBJ1-2	once	TRBV5-4	-	CASSLVTRGDYGYTF	TGTGCCAGCAGCTTGGTGACACGGGGTGACTATGGCTACACCTTC
TRBJ1-2	-	TRBV24-1	TRBD1	CATSDFGTDYGYTF	TGTGCCACCAGTGATTTTGGGACAGACTATGGCTACACCTTC
TRBJ1-1	once	TRBV7-9	-	CASSPGDIEAFF	TGTGCCAGCAGCCCAGGTGATATTGAAGCTTTCTTT
TRBJ1-4	-	TRBV28	-	CASSFGAINEKLFF	TGTGCCAGCAGTTTTGGGGCCATAAATGAAAAACTGTTTTTT
TRBJ1-1	-	TRBV6-2/TRBV6-3	TRBD1	CASSARTGGFTEAFF	TGTGCCAGCAGCGCTCGGACAGGGGGCTTCACTGAAGCTTTCTTT
TRBJ1-5	-	TRBV5-1	TRBD1	CASSLEGGHQPQHF	TGCGCCAGCAGCTTGGAAGGGGGCCATCAGCCCCAGCATTTT
TRBJ2-1	once	TRBV14	-	CASSQGAGQRRNEQFF	TGTGCCAGCAGCCAAGGGGCGGGACAGAGGAGGAATGAGCAGTTCTTC
TRBJ1-5	-	TRBV6-4	TRBD1	CASSEEEGGEGNQPQHF	TGTGCCAGCAGTGAAGAGGAAGGGGGCGAGGGCAATCAGCCCCAGCATTTT
TRBJ1-5	-	TRBV6-6	-	CASSPQGLTANNQPQHF	TGTGCCAGCAGTCCCCAGGGTTTGACAGCTAACAATCAGCCCCAGCATTTT
TRBJ1-2	-	TRBV6-2/TRBV6-3	-	CASSRTRVFGYTF	TGTGCCAGCAGTCGGACAAGGGTTTTCGGCTACACCTTC
TRBJ2-2	many	TRBV5-4	-	CASRAGGSTGELFF	TGTGCCAGCAGGGCGGGTGGGAGCACCGGGGAGCTGTTTTTT
TRBJ2-5	-	TRBV18	TRBD2	CASSLTLAGEETQYF	TGTGCCAGCTCACTGACTTTGGCGGGAGAAGAGACCCAGTACTTC
TRBJ2-1	-	TRBV24-1	-	CATQAGSSYNEQFF	TGTGCCACCCAAGCAGGTAGCTCCTACAATGAGCAGTTCTTC
TRBJ2-3	-	TRBV20-1	-	CSWAHTDTQYF	TGCAGCTGGGCACACACAGATACGCAGTATTTT
TRBJ2-1	-	TRBV18	TRBD1	CASSPPRGTGSYNEQFF	TGTGCCAGCTCACCTCCGAGAGGGACAGGGTCTTACAATGAGCAGTTCTTC
TRBJ2-7	-	TRBV6-1	-	CASSELGTPSPYEQYF	TGTGCCAGCAGTGAATTGGGGACACCGAGCCCCTACGAGCAGTACTTC
TRBJ1-6	-	TRBV21-1	-	CASSKVSGLNNSPLHF	TGTGCCAGCAGCAAAGTGTCAGGTTTAAATAATTCACCCCTCCACTTT
TRBJ2-7	-	TRBV21-1	-	CASSGADTYEQYF	TGTGCCAGCAGCGGGGCGGACACCTACGAGCAGTACTTC
TRBJ2-7	few	TRBV19	TRBD1	CASSRRTGDEQYF	TGTGCCAGTAGTCGGCGGACAGGGGACGAGCAGTACTTC
TRBJ1-4	once	TRBV5-4	TRBD1	CASSLDRGLGEKLFF	TGTGCCAGCAGCTTGGACAGGGGTCTGGGGGAAAAACTGTTTTTT
TRBJ1-3	-	TRBV7-9	-	CASSAVPEGNTIYF	TGTGCCAGCAGCGCCGTCCCAGAAGGAAACACCATATATTTT
TRBJ1-5	-	TRBV28	-	CASKAGGDNQPQHF	TGTGCCAGCAAGGCCGGGGGGGACAATCAGCCCCAGCATTTT
TRBJ2-2	-	TRBV7-3	-	CASSPQGAGTGELFF	TGTGCCAGCAGCCCCCAGGGCGCGGGGACCGGGGAGCTGTTTTTT
TRBJ2-2	once	TRBV7-9	TRBD2	CASSTSGRANTGELFF	TGTGCCAGCAGCACTAGCGGGAGAGCGAACACCGGGGAGCTGTTTTTT
TRBJ2-5	-	TRBV29-1	-	CSVEGEDRETQYF	TGCAGCGTTGAGGGTGAAGACAGAGAGACCCAGTACTTC
TRBJ2-5	-	TRBV7-2	-	CASSPPSVKETQYF	TGTGCCAGCAGCCCCCCTAGCGTAAAAGAGACCCAGTACTTC
TRBJ1-1	-	TRBV7-2	-	CASSLRQGRVTEAFF	TGTGCCAGCAGCCTTCGTCAGGGGCGCGTCACTGAAGCTTTCTTT
TRBJ1-5	-	TRBV2	-	CARRRGGAEAQPQHF	TGTGCCCGCAGGCGGGGGGGGGCCGAGGCCCAGCCCCAGCATTTT
TRBJ2-1	-	TRBV10-1	TRBD2	CASSQAGYNEQFF	TGCGCCAGCAGCCAAGCGGGATACAATGAGCAGTTCTTC
TRBJ2-1	-	TRBV3-1/TRBV3-2	TRBD2	CASRPSGGAGGEQFF	TGTGCCAGCAGGCCGAGCGGGGGGGCGGGGGGAGAGCAGTTCTTC
TRBJ2-5	once	TRBV7-6	TRBD1	CASSPNRGRETQYF	TGTGCCAGCAGCCCCAACAGGGGGCGAGAGACCCAGTACTTC
TRBJ2-5	-	TRBV4-1	TRBD2	CASSHLAAGGLETQYF	TGCGCCAGCAGCCACCTTGCAGCGGGGGGCCTGGAGACCCAGTACTTC
TRBJ2-7	-	TRBV3-1/TRBV3-2	-	CASSQGQQFSYEQYF	TGTGCCAGCAGCCAAGGACAACAGTTCTCCTACGAGCAGTACTTC
TRBJ2-7	-	TRBV27	TRBD1	CASTVRTGTYEQYF	TGTGCCAGCACCGTCAGGACAGGTACCTACGAGCAGTACTTC
TRBJ2-2	-	TRBV23-1	-	CASRTGNTGELFF	TGCGCCAGCCGGACGGGAAACACCGGGGAGCTGTTTTTT
TRBJ2-5	-	TRBV6-5	-	CASSHRVRETQYF	TGTGCCAGCAGCCACAGGGTCCGAGAGACCCAGTACTTC
TRBJ1-5	-	TRBV6-5	-	CASKTHSEAQPQHF	TGTGCCAGCAAAACCCACTCGGAAGCGCAGCCCCAGCATTTT
TRBJ2-1	-	TRBV28	TRBD1	CASSLGTGTYNEQFF	TGTGCCAGCAGTCTTGGGACAGGGACCTACAATGAGCAGTTCTTC
TRBJ2-1	-	TRBV11-2	-	CASSSYGTRYNEQFF	TGTGCCAGCAGCTCTTACGGGACAAGATACAATGAGCAGTTCTTC
TRBJ1-1	-	TRBV6-6	TRBD1	CASRSTGQGLTEAFF	TGTGCCAGCAGAAGCACGGGACAGGGGTTGACTGAAGCTTTCTTT
TRBJ2-3	-	TRBV6-5	TRBD1	CASSWDRTSVTDTQYF	TGTGCCAGCAGTTGGGACAGGACTTCGGTCACAGATACGCAGTATTTT
TRBJ1-2	-	TRBV6-5	-	CASSYSRANYGYTF	TGTGCCAGCAGTTATAGCAGAGCTAACTATGGCTACACCTTC
TRBJ2-2	-	TRBV11-2	TRBD1	CASSRQGAAGELFF	TGTGCCAGCAGCCGACAGGGTGCCGCCGGGGAGCTGTTTTTT
TRBJ2-1	-	TRBV3-1/TRBV3-2	TRBD1	CASSPGQSEQFF	TGTGCCAGCAGCCCGGGACAGAGTGAGCAGTTCTTC
TRBJ2-5	-	TRBV12-3/TRBV12-4	-	CASSSLVQETQYF	TGTGCCAGCAGTTCCCTCGTTCAAGAGACCCAGTACTTC
TRBJ2-7	-	TRBV6-1	TRBD1	CASSDFGTAARAEQYF	TGTGCCAGCAGTGATTTCGGGACAGCCGCCAGGGCCGAGCAGTACTTC
TRBJ2-7	-	TRBV7-8	TRBD2	CASSTGTSGGPPYYEQYF	TGTGCCAGCAGCACGGGGACTAGCGGGGGGCCGCCTTACTACGAGCAGTACTTC
TRBJ2-7	-	TRBV5-1	-	CASSLDVSYEQYF	TGCGCCAGCAGCTTGGATGTCAGCTACGAGCAGTACTTC
TRBJ1-2	-	TRBV18	-	CASSPQQGPNYGYTF	TGTGCCAGCTCACCACAACAGGGACCTAACTATGGCTACACCTTC
TRBJ2-5	-	TRBV5-1	TRBD2	CASSPGLAGETQYF	TGCGCCAGCAGCCCCGGACTAGCGGGAGAGACCCAGTACTTC